This T cell receptor (beta chain) was recovered during a study of regulatory T cells in long-lasting Graves disease. Study at large: Antithyroid drug use was under 3 months in newly diagnosed Graves' patients.

Time point: newly diagnosed GD, antithyroid drugs for less than 3 months. Extracted PBMC RNA gave rise to the TCR library. TCR beta libraries were built with iRepertoire HTBI primers and Arm-PCR of CDR3 regions. One entry per CDR3 protein, called by TCRdb with MiXCR from the multiplex PCR reads. The sample lists some 320,000 distinct CDR3 sequences, 18% occurring once. The CDR3 spans 14 residues. V trimming: 2 bases; J trimming: 5 bases; junction bases outside the gene matches: 5. Germline CDR1 reads GTSNPN; CDR2 reads SVGIG (reference sequence). This chain links TRBV30 with TRBJ2-1, with 8 nucleotides matching TRBD2. The TCR was taken from a female donor with Graves disease. This specimen consisted of peripheral blood mononuclear cells (PBMCs), obtained at new diagnosis, from a patient treated with antithyroid drugs. The CDR3 DNA reads as TGTGCCTGGAGTATCGGGGGGGCGGACAATGAGCAGTTCTTC. This translates into CAWSIGGADNEQFF.